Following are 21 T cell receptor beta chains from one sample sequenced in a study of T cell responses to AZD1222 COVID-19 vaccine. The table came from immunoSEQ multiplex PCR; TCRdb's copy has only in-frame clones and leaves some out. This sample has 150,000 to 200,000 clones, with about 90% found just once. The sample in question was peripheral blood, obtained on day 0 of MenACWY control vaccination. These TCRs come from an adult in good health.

The CDR3: CASSVGQGFRANEKLFF. The CDR3, as DNA: TGTGCCAGCAGTGTGGGACAGGGGTTTCGGGCGAATGAAAAACTGTTTTTT. This sequence joins TRBV28 and TRBJ1-4, with 10 bases identical to TRBD1. Germline trimming cut 5 bases from V and 5 bases from J; bases unmatched to any gene: 11. The CDR3 spans 17 residues. CDR1 is MDHEN, CDR2 SYDVKM, per germline.

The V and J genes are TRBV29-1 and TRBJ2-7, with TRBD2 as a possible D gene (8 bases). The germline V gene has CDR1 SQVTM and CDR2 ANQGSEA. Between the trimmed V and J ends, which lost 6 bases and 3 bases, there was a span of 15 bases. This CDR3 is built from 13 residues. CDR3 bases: TGCAGCGTCCGGGAGGGGGCCGGCTACGAGCAGTACTTC. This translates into CSVREGAGYEQYF.

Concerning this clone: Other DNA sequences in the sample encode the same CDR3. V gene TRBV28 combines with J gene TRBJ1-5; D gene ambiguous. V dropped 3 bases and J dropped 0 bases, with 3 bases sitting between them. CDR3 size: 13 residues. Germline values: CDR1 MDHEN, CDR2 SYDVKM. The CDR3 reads CASSLGSNQPQHF. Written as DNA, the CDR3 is TGTGCCAGCAGTTTGGGTAGCAATCAGCCCCAGCATTTT.

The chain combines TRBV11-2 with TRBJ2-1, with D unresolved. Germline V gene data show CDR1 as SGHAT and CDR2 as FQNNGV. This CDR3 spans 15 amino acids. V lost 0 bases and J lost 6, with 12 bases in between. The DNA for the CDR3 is TGTGCCAGCAGCTTAGATCTTACCTGGGGCAATGAGCAGTTCTTC. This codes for CASSLDLTWGNEQFF. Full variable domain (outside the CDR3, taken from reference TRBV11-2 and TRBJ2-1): EAGVAQSPRYKIIEKRQSVAFWCNPISGHATLYWYQQILGQGPKLLIQFQNNGVVDDSQLPKDRFSAERLKGVDSTLKIQPAKLEDSAVYLCASSLDLTWGNEQFFGPGTRLTVL.

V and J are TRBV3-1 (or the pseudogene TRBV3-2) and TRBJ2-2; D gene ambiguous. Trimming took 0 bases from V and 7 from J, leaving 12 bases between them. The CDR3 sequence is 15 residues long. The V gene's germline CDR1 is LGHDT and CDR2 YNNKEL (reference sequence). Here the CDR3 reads CASSQELSSIGELFF. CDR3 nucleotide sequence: TGTGCCAGCAGCCAAGAACTAAGTAGTATCGGGGAGCTGTTTTTT.

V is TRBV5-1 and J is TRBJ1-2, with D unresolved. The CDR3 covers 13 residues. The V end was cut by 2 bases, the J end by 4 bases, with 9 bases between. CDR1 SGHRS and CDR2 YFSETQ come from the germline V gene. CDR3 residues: CASSFTAAYGYTF. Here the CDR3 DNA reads TGCGCCAGCAGCTTTACCGCCGCCTATGGCTACACCTTC.

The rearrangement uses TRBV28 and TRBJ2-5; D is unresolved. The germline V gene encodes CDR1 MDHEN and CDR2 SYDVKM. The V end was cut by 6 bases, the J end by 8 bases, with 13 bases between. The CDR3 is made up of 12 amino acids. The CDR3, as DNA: TGTGCCAGCAGCCGTCCTCGGGCCACCCAGTACTTC. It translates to CASSRPRATQYF.

CDR3 amino acids: CEPVTVEWGYTF. The CDR3 bases are TGTGAACCCGTGACAGTCGAGTGGGGCTACACCTTC. This sequence joins TRBV6-5 and TRBJ1-2; D is possibly TRBD1 (5 bases). Per germline, CDR1 MNHEY and CDR2 SVGAGI. The CDR3 has 12 amino acids.

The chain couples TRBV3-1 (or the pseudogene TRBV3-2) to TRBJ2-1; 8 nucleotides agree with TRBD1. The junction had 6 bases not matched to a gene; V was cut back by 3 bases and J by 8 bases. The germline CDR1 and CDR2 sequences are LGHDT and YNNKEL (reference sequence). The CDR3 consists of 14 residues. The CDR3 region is CASSQRQGRDEQFF. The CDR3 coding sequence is TGTGCCAGCAGCCAGCGACAGGGGCGGGATGAGCAGTTCTTC.

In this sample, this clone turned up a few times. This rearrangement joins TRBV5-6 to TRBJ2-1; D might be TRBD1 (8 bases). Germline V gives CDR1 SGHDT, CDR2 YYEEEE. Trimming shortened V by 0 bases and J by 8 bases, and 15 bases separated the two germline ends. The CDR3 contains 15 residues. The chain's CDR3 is CASSLVGQGGDEQFF. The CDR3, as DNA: TGTGCCAGCAGCTTGGTTGGACAGGGAGGGGATGAGCAGTTCTTC.

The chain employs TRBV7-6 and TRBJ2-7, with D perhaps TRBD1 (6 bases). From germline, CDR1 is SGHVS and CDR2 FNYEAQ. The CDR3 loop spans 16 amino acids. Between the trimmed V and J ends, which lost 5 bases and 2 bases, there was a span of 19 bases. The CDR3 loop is CASSEGGPGSTYEQYF. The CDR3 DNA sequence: TGTGCCAGCAGCGAAGGGGGACCGGGATCAACCTACGAGCAGTACTTC.

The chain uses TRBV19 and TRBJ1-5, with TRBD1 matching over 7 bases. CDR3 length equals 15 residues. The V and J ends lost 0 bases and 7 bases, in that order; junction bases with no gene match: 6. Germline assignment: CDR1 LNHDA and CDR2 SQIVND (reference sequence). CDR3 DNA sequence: TGTGCCAGTAGTATAGAGCTCAGGGGGAGGCAGCCCCAGCATTTT. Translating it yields CASSIELRGRQPQHF.

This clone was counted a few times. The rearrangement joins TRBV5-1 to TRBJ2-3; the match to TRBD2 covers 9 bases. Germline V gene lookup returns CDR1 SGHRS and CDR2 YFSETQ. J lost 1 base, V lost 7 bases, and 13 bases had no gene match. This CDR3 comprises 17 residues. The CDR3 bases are TGCGCCAGCGAAGAGACTAGCGGTCTTGATGGCACAGATACGCAGTATTTT. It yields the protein CASEETSGLDGTDTQYF.

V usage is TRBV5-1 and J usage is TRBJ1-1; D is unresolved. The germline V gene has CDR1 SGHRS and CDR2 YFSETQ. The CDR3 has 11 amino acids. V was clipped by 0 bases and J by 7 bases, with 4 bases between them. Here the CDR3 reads CASSLAGEAFF. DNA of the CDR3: TGCGCCAGCAGCTTGGCCGGTGAAGCTTTCTTT.

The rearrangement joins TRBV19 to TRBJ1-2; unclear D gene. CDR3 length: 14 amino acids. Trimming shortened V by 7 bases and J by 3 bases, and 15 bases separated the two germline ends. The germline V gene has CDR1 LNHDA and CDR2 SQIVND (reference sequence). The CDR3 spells CASNSAGVYYGYTF. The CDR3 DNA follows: TGTGCCAGTAACTCTGCCGGGGTCTACTATGGCTACACCTTC.

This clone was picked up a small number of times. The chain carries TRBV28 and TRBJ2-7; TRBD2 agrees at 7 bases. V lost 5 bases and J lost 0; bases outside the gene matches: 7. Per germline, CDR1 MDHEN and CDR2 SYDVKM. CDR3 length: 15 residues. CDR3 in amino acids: CASSPGLDRSYEQYF. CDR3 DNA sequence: TGTGCCAGCAGTCCCGGACTAGATCGCTCCTACGAGCAGTACTTC.

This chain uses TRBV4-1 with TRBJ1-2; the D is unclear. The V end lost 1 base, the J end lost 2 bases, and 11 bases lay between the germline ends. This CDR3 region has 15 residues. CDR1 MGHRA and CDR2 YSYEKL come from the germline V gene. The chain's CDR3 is CASSQGVVKNYGYTF. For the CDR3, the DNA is TGCGCCAGCAGCCAAGGTGTCGTGAAAAACTATGGCTACACCTTC.

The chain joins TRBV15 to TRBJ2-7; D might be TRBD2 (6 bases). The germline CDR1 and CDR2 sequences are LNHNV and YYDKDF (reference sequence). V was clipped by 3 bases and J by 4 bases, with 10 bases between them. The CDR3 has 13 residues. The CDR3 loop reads CATSSRDSYEQYF. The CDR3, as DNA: TGTGCCACCAGCAGCCGGGACTCTTACGAGCAGTACTTC.

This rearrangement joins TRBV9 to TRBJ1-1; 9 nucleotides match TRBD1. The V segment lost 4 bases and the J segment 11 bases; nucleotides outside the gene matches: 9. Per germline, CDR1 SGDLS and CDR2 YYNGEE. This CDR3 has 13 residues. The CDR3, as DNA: TGTGCCAGCAGCCCACAGGGACAGGGAAGCGCTTTCTTT. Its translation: CASSPQGQGSAFF.

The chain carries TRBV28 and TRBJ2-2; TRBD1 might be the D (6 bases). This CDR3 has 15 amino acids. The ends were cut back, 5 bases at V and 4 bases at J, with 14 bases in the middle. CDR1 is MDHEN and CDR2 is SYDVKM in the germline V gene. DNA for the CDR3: TGTGCCAGCAGTAAGGGGGTTCTTAGCACCGGGGAGCTGTTTTTT. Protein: CASSKGVLSTGELFF.

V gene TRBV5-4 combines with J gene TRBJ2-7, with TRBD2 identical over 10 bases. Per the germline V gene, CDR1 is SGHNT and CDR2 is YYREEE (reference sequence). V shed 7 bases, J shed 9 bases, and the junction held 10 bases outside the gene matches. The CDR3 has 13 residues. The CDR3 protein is CASGLKAGGPQYF. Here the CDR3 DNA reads TGTGCCAGCGGCCTGAAAGCGGGGGGGCCGCAGTACTTC.